This T cell receptor beta chain emerged from a study of OX40 agonist ivuxolimab in advanced cancers. For the study at large: The mean age was around 56 years, ranging from about 20 to 79, with 80% to 85% of participants male.

Repertoires were generated with immunoSEQ multiplex PCR, while TCRdb's copy carries only in-frame clones and drops some. In the table there are tens of thousands of clones, roughly four fifths of which are singletons. This CDR3 has 13 amino acids. The germline V gene encodes CDR1 SGDLS and CDR2 YYNGEE. The V end was cut by 4 bases, the J end by 4 bases, with 12 bases between. Any history of autoimmune disease or systemic immunosuppression disqualified patients. The TCR originated in an adult with an advanced solid tumor such as melanoma, head and neck, liver or kidney cancer. The sample consisted of CD4+ or CD8+ T cells sorted from blood, taken in a trial of the OX40 agonist ivuxolimab. The genes are TRBV9 and TRBJ2-7; D unclear. The CDR3 loop reads CASSPSAEYEQYF. The CDR3 DNA reads as TGTGCCAGCAGCCCCTCCGCTGAGTACGAGCAGTACTTC.